This entry features one TCR beta chain sequence. The clone's antigen remains unknown. No base-level quality is on record; no much larger clone is a single base apart. Graves' hyperthyroidism was defined as stable when no progression to ophthalmopathy occurred over 18 months of follow-up. The hyperthyroidism patients were between 18 and 65 years old and newly diagnosed, with a disease duration of less than 2 months. The study excluded patients with uncontrolled infections, other autoimmune diseases, pregnancy or lactation. Diagnoses were established on the basis of clinical symptoms, serum thyroxine and TRAb, thyroid ultrasound, and orbital computed tomography. Ficoll-Paque density gradient centrifugation was used to isolate PBMCs from around 9.1 ml of fresh peripheral blood. Total RNA was extracted with Trizol reagent, and quality was checked on an Agilent 2100 Bioanalyzer. The record originates from a study of T cells in Graves' hyperthyroidism and ophthalmopathy (dated by TCRdb to between 2017 and 2020). Turning to the overall study: Peripheral blood was sampled at the time of initial diagnosis, prior to any treatment. A discovery cohort of 95 to 100 patients, approximately 45 with Graves' ophthalmopathy and under 60 with stable Graves' hyperthyroidism, was used to find distinguishing TCR V-J signatures. Prospective prediction of ophthalmopathy was tested in an independent validation cohort of 18 to 20 hyperthyroidism patients and roughly 16 patients who later progressed to ophthalmopathy. For training and testing, the roughly 93 patients in the discovery cohort were randomly divided in a 7:3 ratio. Thyroid tissue and blood T-cell repertoires from about six Graves' hyperthyroidism patients were also compared in the study. Once sampling was done, hyperthyroidism patients were given methimazole at a starting dose of 30 mg daily, whereas ophthalmopathy patients were given high-dose intravenous methylprednisolone. According to the paper, TCR Vbeta CDR3 sequencing was carried out on some 130 peripheral blood samples, which came from 40 to 45 ophthalmopathy, about 75 hyperthyroidism and some 17 progressor patients. The full study reports these points: In validation, progression to ophthalmopathy was predicted by the model with around 71% sensitivity and around 75% specificity, a median of roughly six months before onset. Sample size was not statistically predetermined, and investigators were not blinded to group allocation. Ophthalmopathy was separated from stable hyperthyroidism by a 13 V-J signature model, with about 88% sensitivity and just over 81% specificity obtained in cross-validation and 80%/75% obtained in testing. Blood samples also contained most of the expanded thyroid clonotypes (frequency above 0.001), which suggests that blood repertoires may reflect thyroid immune responses.

The TCR beta CDR3 regions were amplified from the RNA transcripts. A first-round RT-PCR of the TCR CDR3 used the HTBI primer set with the Qiagen OneStep RT-PCR kit. A second multiplex PCR round built the libraries, followed by size selection and purification. Paired-end sequencing of the libraries was performed with 100 bp reads on an Illumina HiSeq2000. Per the source publication's procedure: Raw data were processed with SOAPnuke, discarding reads with adapters, uncalled bases, mean Phred below 15, or no exact constant-primer or identifier match. COPE v1.2.5 was used to merge high-quality paired reads, and clonotypes were defined as unique nucleotide sequences. MiTCR v1.1 was used to align the clonotypes against IMGT TRBV, TRBD and TRBJ reference segments. Analysis was restricted to V-J combinations with a frequency above 0.0001, which covered roughly 99% of repertoires. A TCS score was defined as the ratio of F50 (clonal expansion) to E x V (chaos), with BLOSUM62-based TCRdist applied between CDR3 peptides within each V-J. Welch's t-statistics and random forest reduced around 520 V-J features to around 14, which were used in a naive Bayes classifier (R e1071). TCRdb handled the public reads itself, with Q25 trimming in fastp and clone calling in MiXCR, and kept productive beta chains. Here each entry gathers all rows of one CDR3 protein and keeps the most common genes and DNA. The V and J calls shown here were made by TCRdb, not taken from the authors' results. This sample has under 350,000 distinct CDR3 sequences in its table, and roughly a fifth of those were observed once. The top ten hold 50% to 65% of the sample.

The CDR3 starts with the cysteine, ends with the phenylalanine, and has 15 residues. The read is trimmed to its CDR3 DNA, 45 bases read in frame from base 1. CDR1 and CDR2 are drawn from the germline V gene: SGHDN, FVKESK. Trimming removed 2 bases from V and 6 bases from J; the gene matches leave 5 bases unexplained. Sequenced: blood. Recombination linked TRBV14 to TRBJ2-7; 12 bases in the junction line up with TRBD2. The sequence derives from a woman aged 50 to 60 with Graves' hyperthyroidism. This receptor carries the CDR3 CASSQILAGGVEQYF. The DNA reads TGTGCCAGCAGCCAAATTCTAGCGGGAGGGGTCGAGCAGTACTTC.